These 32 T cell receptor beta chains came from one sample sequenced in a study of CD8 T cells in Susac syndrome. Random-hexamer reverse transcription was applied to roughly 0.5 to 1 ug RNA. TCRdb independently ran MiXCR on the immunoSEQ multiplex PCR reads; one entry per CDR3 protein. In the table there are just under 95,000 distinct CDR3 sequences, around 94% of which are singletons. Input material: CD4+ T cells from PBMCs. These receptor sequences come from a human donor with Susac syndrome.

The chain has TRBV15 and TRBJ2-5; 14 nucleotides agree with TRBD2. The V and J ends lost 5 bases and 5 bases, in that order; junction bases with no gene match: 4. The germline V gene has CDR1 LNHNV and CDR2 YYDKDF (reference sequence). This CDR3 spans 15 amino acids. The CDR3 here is CATSRTSGGQETQYF. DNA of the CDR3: TGTGCCACCAGCCGGACTAGCGGGGGGCAGGAGACCCAGTACTTC.

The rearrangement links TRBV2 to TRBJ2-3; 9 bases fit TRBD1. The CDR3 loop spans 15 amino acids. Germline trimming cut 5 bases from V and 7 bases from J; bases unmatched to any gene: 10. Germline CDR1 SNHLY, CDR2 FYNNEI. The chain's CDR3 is CASSPTGGAAHTQYF. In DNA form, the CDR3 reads TGTGCCAGCAGTCCAACAGGGGGCGCGGCACATACGCAGTATTTT.

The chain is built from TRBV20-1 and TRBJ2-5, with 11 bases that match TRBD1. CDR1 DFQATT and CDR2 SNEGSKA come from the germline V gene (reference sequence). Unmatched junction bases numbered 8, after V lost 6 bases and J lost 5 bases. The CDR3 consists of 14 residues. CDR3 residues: CSAGTGGIPETQYF. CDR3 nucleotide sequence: TGCAGTGCCGGGACAGGGGGTATTCCGGAGACCCAGTACTTC.

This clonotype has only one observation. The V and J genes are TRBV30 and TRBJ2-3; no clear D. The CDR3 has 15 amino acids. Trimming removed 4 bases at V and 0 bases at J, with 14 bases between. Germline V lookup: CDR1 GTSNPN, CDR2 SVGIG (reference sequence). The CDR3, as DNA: TGTGCCTGGACCCTCCGAGCACGAAGCACAGATACGCAGTATTTT. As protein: CAWTLRARSTDTQYF.

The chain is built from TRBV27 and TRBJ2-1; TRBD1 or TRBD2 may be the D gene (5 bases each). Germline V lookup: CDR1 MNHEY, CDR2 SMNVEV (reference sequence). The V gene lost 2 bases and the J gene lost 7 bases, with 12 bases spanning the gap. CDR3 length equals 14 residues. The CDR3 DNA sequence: TGTGCCAGCAGTTTAAGGGACCCTAGGAATGAGCAGTTCTTC. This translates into CASSLRDPRNEQFF.

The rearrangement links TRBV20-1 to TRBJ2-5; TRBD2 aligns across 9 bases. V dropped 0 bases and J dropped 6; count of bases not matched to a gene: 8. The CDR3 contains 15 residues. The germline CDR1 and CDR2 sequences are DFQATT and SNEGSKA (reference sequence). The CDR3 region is CSARDGVAGEKTQYF. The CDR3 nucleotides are TGCAGTGCTAGAGATGGAGTAGCGGGGGAGAAGACCCAGTACTTC.

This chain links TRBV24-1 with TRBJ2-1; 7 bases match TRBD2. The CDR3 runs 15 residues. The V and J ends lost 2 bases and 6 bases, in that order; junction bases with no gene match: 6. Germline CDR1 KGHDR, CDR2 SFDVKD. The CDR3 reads CATSDSGTTANEQFF. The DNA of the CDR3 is TGTGCCACCAGTGATTCGGGGACTACCGCCAATGAGCAGTTCTTC.

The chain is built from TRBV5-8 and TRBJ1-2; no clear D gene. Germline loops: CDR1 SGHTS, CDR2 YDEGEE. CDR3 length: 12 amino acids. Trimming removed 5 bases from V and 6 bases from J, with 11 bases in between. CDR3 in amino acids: CASSFTQNGYTF. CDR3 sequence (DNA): TGTGCCAGCAGTTTTACTCAGAATGGCTACACCTTC.

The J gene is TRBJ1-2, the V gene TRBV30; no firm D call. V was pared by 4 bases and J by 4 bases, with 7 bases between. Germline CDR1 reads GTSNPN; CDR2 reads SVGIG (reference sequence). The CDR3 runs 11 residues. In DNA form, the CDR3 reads TGTGCCTGGACCTACAGCTATGGCTACACCTTC. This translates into CAWTYSYGYTF.

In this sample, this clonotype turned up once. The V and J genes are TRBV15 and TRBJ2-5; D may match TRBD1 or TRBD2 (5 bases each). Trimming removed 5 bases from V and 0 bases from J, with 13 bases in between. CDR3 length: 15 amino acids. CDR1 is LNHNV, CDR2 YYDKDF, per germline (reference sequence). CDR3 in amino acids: CATSPWDGYQETQYF. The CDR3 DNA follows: TGTGCCACCAGCCCCTGGGACGGATACCAAGAGACCCAGTACTTC.

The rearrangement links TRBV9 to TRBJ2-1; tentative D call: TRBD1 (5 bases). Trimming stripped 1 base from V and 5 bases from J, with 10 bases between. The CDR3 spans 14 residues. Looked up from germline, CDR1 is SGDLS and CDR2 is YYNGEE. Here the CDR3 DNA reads TGTGCCAGCAGCGTACCCCAGGGAAACAATGAGCAGTTCTTC. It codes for CASSVPQGNNEQFF.

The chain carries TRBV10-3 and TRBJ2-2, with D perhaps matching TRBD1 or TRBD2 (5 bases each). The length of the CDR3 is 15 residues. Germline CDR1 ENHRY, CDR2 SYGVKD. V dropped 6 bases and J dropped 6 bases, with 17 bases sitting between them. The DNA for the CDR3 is TGTGCCATCAGCGGAACCGGGACGTTAGCCGGGGAGCTGTTTTTT. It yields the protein CAISGTGTLAGELFF.

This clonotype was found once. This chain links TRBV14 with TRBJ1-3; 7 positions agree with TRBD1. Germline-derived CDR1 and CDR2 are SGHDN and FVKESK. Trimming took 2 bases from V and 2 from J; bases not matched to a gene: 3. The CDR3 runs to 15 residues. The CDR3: CASSQTTGAGNTIYF. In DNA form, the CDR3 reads TGTGCCAGCAGCCAAACTACAGGGGCTGGAAACACCATATATTTT.

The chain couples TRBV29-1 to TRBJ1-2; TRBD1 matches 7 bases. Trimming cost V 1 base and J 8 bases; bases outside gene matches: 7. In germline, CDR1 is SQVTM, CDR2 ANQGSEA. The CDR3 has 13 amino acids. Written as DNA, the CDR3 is TGCAGCGTTGAAGGGCAGGGGGTAGGAGGCTACACCTTC. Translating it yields CSVEGQGVGGYTF.

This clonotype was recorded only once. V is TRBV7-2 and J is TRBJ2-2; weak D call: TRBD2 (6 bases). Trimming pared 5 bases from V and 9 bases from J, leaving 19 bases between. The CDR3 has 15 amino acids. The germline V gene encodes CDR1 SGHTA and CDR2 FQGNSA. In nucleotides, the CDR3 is TGTGCCAGCAGCCCCCAAGGAGGGGCCCGGAGGGAGCTGTTTTTT. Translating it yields CASSPQGGARRELFF.

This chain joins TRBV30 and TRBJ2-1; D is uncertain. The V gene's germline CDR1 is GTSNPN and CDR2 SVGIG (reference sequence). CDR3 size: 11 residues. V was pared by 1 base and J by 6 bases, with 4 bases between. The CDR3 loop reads CAWSGPNEQFF. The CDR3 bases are TGTGCCTGGAGTGGCCCCAATGAGCAGTTCTTC. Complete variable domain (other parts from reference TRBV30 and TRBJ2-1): SQTIHQWPATLVQPVGSPLSLECTVEGTSNPNLYWYRQAAGRGLQLLFYSVGIGQISSEVPQNLSASRPQDRQFILSSKKLLLSDSGFYLCAWSGPNEQFFGPGTRLTVL.

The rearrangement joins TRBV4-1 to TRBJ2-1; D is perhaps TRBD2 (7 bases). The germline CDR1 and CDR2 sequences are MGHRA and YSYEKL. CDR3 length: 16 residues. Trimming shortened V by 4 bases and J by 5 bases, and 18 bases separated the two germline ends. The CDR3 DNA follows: TGCGCCAGCAGCCTCTTAAGGGGGGGAATAAACAATGAGCAGTTCTTC. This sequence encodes CASSLLRGGINNEQFF.

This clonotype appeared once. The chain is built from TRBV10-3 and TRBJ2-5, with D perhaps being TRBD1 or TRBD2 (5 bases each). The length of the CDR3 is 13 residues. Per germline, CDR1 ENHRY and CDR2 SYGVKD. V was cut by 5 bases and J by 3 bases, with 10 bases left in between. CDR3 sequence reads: CAISRDRKETQYF. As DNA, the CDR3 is TGTGCCATCAGTCGGGACCGAAAAGAGACCCAGTACTTC.

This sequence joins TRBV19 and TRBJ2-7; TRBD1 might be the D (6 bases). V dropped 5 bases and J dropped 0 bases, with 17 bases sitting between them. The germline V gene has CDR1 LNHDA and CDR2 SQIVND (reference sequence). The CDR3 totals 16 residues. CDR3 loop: CASSAPGTRNSYEQYF. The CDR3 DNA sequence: TGTGCCAGTAGTGCACCCGGGACACGGAACTCCTACGAGCAGTACTTC.

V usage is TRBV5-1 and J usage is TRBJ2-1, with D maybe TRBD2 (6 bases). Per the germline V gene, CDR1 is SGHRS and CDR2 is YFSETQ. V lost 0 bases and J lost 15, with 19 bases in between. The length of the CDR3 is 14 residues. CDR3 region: CASSLDLGGGRGFF. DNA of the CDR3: TGCGCCAGCAGCTTGGATCTCGGGGGTGGACGTGGGTTCTTC.

The CDR3 here is CASSSQGGMTYGYTF. CDR3 nucleotide sequence: TGTGCCAGCAGCTCACAGGGCGGGATGACCTATGGCTACACCTTC. The chain links TRBV11-2 to TRBJ1-2; D may be TRBD1 (6 bases). Trimming took off 4 bases at V and 4 bases at J, with 16 bases between the two ends. The CDR3 is 15 amino acids. In germline, CDR1 is SGHAT, CDR2 FQNNGV.

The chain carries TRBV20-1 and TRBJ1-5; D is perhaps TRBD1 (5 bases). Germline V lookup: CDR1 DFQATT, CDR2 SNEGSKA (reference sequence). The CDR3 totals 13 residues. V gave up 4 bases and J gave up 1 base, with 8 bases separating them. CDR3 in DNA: TGCAGTGCTATAGCAGGGAGCAATCAGCCCCAGCATTTT. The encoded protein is CSAIAGSNQPQHF.

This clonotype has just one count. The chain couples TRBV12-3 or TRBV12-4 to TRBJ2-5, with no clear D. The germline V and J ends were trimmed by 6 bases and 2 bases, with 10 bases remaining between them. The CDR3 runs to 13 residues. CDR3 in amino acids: CASSSGSQETQYF. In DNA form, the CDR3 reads TGTGCCAGCAGCTCCGGGTCTCAAGAGACCCAGTACTTC.

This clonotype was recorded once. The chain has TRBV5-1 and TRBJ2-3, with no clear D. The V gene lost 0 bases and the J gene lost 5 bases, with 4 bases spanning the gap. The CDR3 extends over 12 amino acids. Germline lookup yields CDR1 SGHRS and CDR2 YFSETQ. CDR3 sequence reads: CASSLDVDTQYF. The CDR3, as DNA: TGCGCCAGCAGCTTGGATGTAGATACGCAGTATTTT.

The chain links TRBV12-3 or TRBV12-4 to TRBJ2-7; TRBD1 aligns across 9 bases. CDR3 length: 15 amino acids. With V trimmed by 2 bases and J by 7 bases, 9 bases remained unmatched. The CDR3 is CASSLLGTGLREQYF. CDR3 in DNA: TGTGCCAGCAGTTTACTCGGGACAGGGCTGAGGGAGCAGTACTTC.

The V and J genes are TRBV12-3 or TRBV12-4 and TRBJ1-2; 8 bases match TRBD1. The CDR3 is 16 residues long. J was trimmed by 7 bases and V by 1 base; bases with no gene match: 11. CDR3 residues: CASSLEGTGGYGGYTF. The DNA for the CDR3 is TGTGCCAGCAGTTTAGAGGGGACAGGAGGCTATGGTGGCTACACCTTC.

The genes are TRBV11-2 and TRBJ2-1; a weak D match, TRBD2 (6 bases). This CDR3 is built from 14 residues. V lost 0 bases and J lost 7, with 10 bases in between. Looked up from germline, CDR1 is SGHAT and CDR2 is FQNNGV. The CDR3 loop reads CASSLDRRGNEQFF. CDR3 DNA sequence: TGTGCCAGCAGCTTAGATAGGCGGGGAAATGAGCAGTTCTTC.

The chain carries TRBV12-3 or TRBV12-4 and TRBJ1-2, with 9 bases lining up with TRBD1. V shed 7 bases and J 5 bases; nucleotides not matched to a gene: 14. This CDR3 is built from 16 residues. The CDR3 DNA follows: TGTGCCAGCACCCCTGCCGGGACAGGGAATTTTTATGGCTACACCTTC. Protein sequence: CASTPAGTGNFYGYTF.

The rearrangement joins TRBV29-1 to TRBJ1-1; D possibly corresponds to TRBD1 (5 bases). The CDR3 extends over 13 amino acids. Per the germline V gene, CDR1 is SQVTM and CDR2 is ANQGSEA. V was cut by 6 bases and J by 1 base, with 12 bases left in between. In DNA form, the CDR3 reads TGCAGCGTCCCCAGGGATCAGAACACTGAAGCTTTCTTT. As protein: CSVPRDQNTEAFF. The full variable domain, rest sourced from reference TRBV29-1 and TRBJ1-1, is SAVISQKPSRDICQRGTSLTIQCQVDSQVTMMFWYRQQPGQSLTLIATANQGSEATYESGFVIDKFPISRPNLTFSTLTVSNMSPEDSSIYLCSVPRDQNTEAFFGQGTRLTVV.

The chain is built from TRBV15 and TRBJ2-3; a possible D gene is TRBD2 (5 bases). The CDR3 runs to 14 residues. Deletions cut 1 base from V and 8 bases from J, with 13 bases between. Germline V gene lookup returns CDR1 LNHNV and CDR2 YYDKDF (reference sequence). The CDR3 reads CATSRAGPRGTQYF. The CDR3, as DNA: TGTGCCACCAGCAGAGCCGGGCCCCGGGGTACGCAGTATTTT. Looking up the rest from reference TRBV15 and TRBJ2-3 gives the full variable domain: DAMVIQNPRYQVTQFGKPVTLSCSQTLNHNVMYWYQQKSSQAPKLLFHYYDKDFNNEADTPDNFQSRRPNTSFCFLDIRSPGLGDTAMYLCATSRAGPRGTQYFGPGTRLTVL.

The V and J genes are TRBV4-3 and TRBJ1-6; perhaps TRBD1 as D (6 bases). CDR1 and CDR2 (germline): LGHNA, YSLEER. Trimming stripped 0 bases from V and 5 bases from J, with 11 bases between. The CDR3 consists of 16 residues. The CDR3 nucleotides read TGCGCCAGCAGCCAAGATCTGGGGGCTCATAATTCACCCCTCCACTTT. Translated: CASSQDLGAHNSPLHF.

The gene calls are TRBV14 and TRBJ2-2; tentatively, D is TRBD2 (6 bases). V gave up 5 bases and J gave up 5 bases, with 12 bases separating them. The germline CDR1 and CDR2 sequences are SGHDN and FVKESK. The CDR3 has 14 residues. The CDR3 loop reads CASSAFRGTGELFF. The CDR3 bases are TGTGCCAGCAGCGCCTTCCGGGGGACCGGGGAGCTGTTTTTT.